This T cell receptor (beta chain) was obtained from a study of cytomegalovirus exposure and HLA in healthy donors. Turning to the study itself: Early on, a data release was issued that held 80 million or so unique TCRs from HLA-typed donors. General observations from the study: A few of the chains that were CMV-associated were confirmed in vitro to be specific for CMV antigens.

The PCR made use of 60 Vbeta and 13 Jbeta primers. The assay was immunoSEQ multiplex PCR, and TCRdb's table has in-frame clones only and misses some. There are fewer than 70,000 clones in the sample; approximately 72% occur only once, and about 10% lies in the top ten. This CDR3 comprises 11 residues. Germline assignment: CDR1 DFQATT and CDR2 SNEGSKA (reference sequence). The V end lost 5 bases, the J end lost 10 bases, and 14 bases lay between the germline ends. Details on this clone: The antigen remains undetermined.

The sequence was obtained from a woman aged 25 to 45 in good health and CMV-seronegative. The chain combines TRBV20-1 with TRBJ1-1; D is perhaps TRBD1 (5 bases). Source material: PBMCs. Written as DNA, the CDR3 is TGCAGTGCTGAAGGACATATAGGAGCTTTCTTT. Translation: CSAEGHIGAFF.